One sample yielded the 9 T cell receptor beta chains listed below, sequenced in a study of cytomegalovirus exposure and HLA in healthy donors (dated by TCRdb to the late 2010s). Library generation was performed with the immunoSEQ multiplex PCR assay. A mixture of 60 forward primers for TCR Vbeta segments and 13 reverse primers for TCR Jbeta segments was used in the multiplex PCR. As stored in TCRdb, this immuneACCESS dataset retains in-frame rearrangements with V and J assigned. A fraction of the clones does not appear; measured against another copy, unresolved V genes explain less than half of the discrepancy, and the remainder lacks a known reason. This sample lists approximately 150,000 clones; less than 85% were detected once. 3.5% to 5.5% of the sample is in the top ten clones. The material sequenced was PBMCs. The receptors were sampled from a middle-aged man in good health and CMV-seronegative.

Worth noting for this clone: One junction end disagrees with the germline gene, perhaps due to a read error. The V and J genes are TRBV7-9 and TRBJ2-7, with TRBD2 as a possible D gene (6 bases). In germline, CDR1 is SEHNR, CDR2 FQNEAQ (reference sequence). The CDR3 spans 12 residues. CDR3 sequence (DNA): TGTTCCAGCAGCCCCAGGGAGGACGAGCAGTACTTC. It translates to CSSSPREDEQYF.

This chain joins TRBV7-6 and TRBJ2-7; weak D call: TRBD2 (5 bases). CDR3 length: 16 amino acids. Germline CDR1 is SGHVS and CDR2 is FNYEAQ. The V gene lost 1 base and the J gene lost 2 bases, with 15 bases spanning the gap. CDR3 nucleotides: TGTGCCAGCAGCTTAGGTACTCCTAGCTCCACCTACGAGCAGTACTTC. Translated, it gives CASSLGTPSSTYEQYF.

This clone has more than one count but fewer than ten. The rearrangement links TRBV7-3 to TRBJ1-1, with a weak D call TRBD1 (5 bases). The CDR3 has 13 amino acids. Per the germline V gene, CDR1 is SGHTA and CDR2 is FQGTGA. V lost 8 bases, J lost 1 base, and 11 bases lay in between. The DNA for the CDR3 is TGTGCCAGCTCCCAGGGCCCGAACACTGAAGCTTTCTTT. Translated, it gives CASSQGPNTEAFF.

The gene calls are TRBV5-3 and TRBJ2-7; possible D gene TRBD1, 5 bases. TRBV5-3 is an open reading frame whose function is uncertain. There are 14 residues in the CDR3. Trimming took off 3 bases at V and 0 bases at J, with 10 bases between the two ends. In DNA, the CDR3 is TGTGCCAGAAGCTCCGAGGACACCTCCTACGAGCAGTACTTC. Its translation: CARSSEDTSYEQYF.

This clone showed up just a few times. This same CDR3 is encoded by further DNA sequences in the sample. This chain links TRBV9 with TRBJ2-1; the match to TRBD1 covers 8 bases. V lost 0 bases to trimming and J lost 5 bases; unmatched junction nucleotides: 1. Germline assignment: CDR1 SGDLS and CDR2 YYNGEE. This CDR3 has 14 amino acids. The CDR3 spells CASSVEQGDNEQFF. The CDR3 region has the DNA TGTGCCAGCAGCGTAGAACAGGGGGACAATGAGCAGTTCTTC.

The chain uses TRBV2 and TRBJ2-2; TRBD2 agrees at 8 bases. Trimming at V came to 4 bases and at J to 7 bases, leaving 8 bases not matched to a gene. The germline V gene encodes CDR1 SNHLY and CDR2 FYNNEI. This CDR3 comprises 15 residues. The CDR3 spells CASSGRGGLGGELFF. In nucleotides, the CDR3 is TGTGCCAGCAGTGGCCGGGGGGGCCTTGGCGGGGAGCTGTTTTTT.

The chain recombines TRBV5-1 with TRBJ1-2, with 9 positions matching TRBD1. Germline assignment: CDR1 SGHRS and CDR2 YFSETQ. The V and J ends lost 4 bases and 4 bases, in that order; junction bases with no gene match: 11. This CDR3 contains 16 residues. In DNA, the CDR3 is TGCGCCAGCAGCCCCGGGACAGGGCGTATCTCCTATGGCTACACCTTC. This codes for CASSPGTGRISYGYTF.

The rearrangement links TRBV27 to TRBJ1-5; D gene unclear. The CDR3 has 13 amino acids. V lost 3 bases, J lost 7 bases, and 10 bases lay in between. CDR1 is MNHEY and CDR2 is SMNVEV in the germline V gene (reference sequence). This CDR3 is CASSLSGLQPQHF. In nucleotides, the CDR3 is TGTGCCAGCAGTTTGTCAGGATTACAGCCCCAGCATTTT.

This clone was seen only a few times. The rearrangement joins TRBV9 to TRBJ2-1; 10 bases match TRBD2. Germline assignment: CDR1 SGDLS and CDR2 YYNGEE. The CDR3 totals 18 residues. V shed 0 bases and J 3 bases; nucleotides not matched to a gene: 9. The CDR3 region is CASSVVERGGGGYNEQFF. CDR3 DNA sequence: TGTGCCAGCAGCGTAGTCGAGCGGGGGGGCGGGGGCTACAATGAGCAGTTCTTC.